This entry concerns a single T cell receptor beta chain. These data are taken from a study of blood T cell repertoires in COVID-19. For the study at large: COVID-19 samples collected from the United States, Italy and Spain covered acute and convalescent phases. PBMCs, B-cell-depleted T cells, or T cells provided the cDNA or gDNA that made up the material.

As processed by the authors: The authors estimated nucleated cell counts from reference gene primer amplification. The repertoire was sequenced with immunoSEQ multiplex PCR; TCRdb's copy has only in-frame clones and lacks some. The D gene and trimming were derived from the DNA, and the V and J assignments and clone size from that table. This table has 140,000 to 150,000 clones, roughly 88% appearing once. The sample consisted of peripheral blood. The TCR sequence derives from a woman between 50 and 59 years old with acute or convalescent COVID-19.

CDR3 nucleotide sequence: TGTGCCAGCAGTTTAGTCAGGGCTGGGGAGCTGTTTTTT. It translates to CASSLVRAGELFF. The chain joins TRBV12-3 or TRBV12-4 to TRBJ2-2; D might be TRBD1 (5 bases). V lost 1 base, J lost 8 bases, and 8 bases lay in between. This CDR3 is built from 13 residues.